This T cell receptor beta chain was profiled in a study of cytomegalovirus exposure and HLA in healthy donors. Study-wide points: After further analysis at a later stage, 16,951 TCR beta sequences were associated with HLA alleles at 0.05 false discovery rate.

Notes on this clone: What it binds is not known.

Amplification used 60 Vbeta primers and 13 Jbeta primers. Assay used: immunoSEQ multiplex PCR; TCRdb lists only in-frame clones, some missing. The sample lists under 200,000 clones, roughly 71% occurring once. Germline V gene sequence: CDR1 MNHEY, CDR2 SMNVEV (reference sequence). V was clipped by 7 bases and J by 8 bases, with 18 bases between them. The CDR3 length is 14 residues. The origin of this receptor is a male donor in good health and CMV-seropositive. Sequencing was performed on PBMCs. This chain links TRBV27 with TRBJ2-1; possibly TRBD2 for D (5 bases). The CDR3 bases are TGTGCCAGCACGAGTCGTGTTCAGGAGGATGAGCAGTTCTTC. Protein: CASTSRVQEDEQFF.